This TCR beta chain was recorded in a study of T-cell memory formation after mild COVID-19 (dated by TCRdb to the early 2020s). Context from the whole study: TCR sequence clusters from the two donors were found to be largely donor specific. T-cell clones expanding and contracting after mild COVID-19 in a couple of donors were tracked by longitudinal TCRalpha and TCRbeta repertoire sequencing. The cohort comprised two young, previously healthy adult volunteers, one female and one male. Results and caveats for the whole study, not just this receptor: Contracting CD4+ clones appeared mostly in the CM and EM memory subsets, whereas CD8+ clones were enriched in EMRA. From day 15 to 85, contracting clones showed balanced CD4/CD8 phenotypes, whereas a second wave of clones that expanded from day 15 to 37 leaned towards CD4+. Whether the second-wave clones peaking on day 37 were SARS-CoV-2 specific was not confirmed. Some responding clones were detected in pre-infection memory, suggesting pre-existing cross-reactive memory T cells joined the SARS-CoV-2 response. Only two mild cases were covered by the study, and larger cohorts that include severe cases with pre-infection samples were considered necessary.

CDR1 and CDR2 were assigned from the germline V gene as SGHTA and FQGNSA. V and J lose 3 bases and 3 bases, and a span of 11 bases separates them. From the cysteine through the phenylalanine, the CDR3 covers 15 amino acids. Only the CDR3 DNA stays, 45 bases, in frame from base 1. Ficoll-Paque density gradient centrifugation was used to isolate PBMCs. This clonotype occurred a few times. Its antigen is unknown. No much larger clone is present one base from it, and per-base qualities are unavailable. The sequencing machine was an Illumina NovaSeq 6000. Using 5'RACE with constant-segment primers, TCRalpha and TCRbeta cDNA libraries were constructed, with sample barcodes and unique molecular identifiers added in the process. RNA was extracted from every sample with Trizol reagent. Library amplification was performed in two PCR steps, and a second sample barcode and Illumina TruSeq adapters were introduced in the second step. The libraries were sequenced on an Illumina NovaSeq using 2 x 150 bp paired-end reads. The authors' analysis ran thus. Reads were demultiplexed and collapsed into UMI-guided consensus sequences with migec v1.2.7. Using mixcr v2.1.11, the UMI consensuses were aligned to TRA and TRB V and J templates and assembled into clonotypes. A clonotype was counted as expanded or contracted only when both edgeR and NoisET called the clonotype significant, with the noise models trained on biological replicates. For edgeR calls, the cutoffs were a false discovery rate-adjusted p below 0.01 and a log2 fold-change threshold of 1. As an exploratory analysis of dynamics, max-normalized trajectories of the 1000 most abundant clonotypes were examined by PCA with hierarchical clustering. Separately sequenced CD4+ and CD8+ repertoires were used to assign a CD4 or CD8 phenotype to each responding clone. TCRdb took the public reads, trimmed them with fastp at Q25, ran MiXCR for clone calling and kept in-frame beta chains. When rows share a CDR3 protein, they turn into one entry using the most common DNA and genes. What appears here as the V and J calls and clone size reflects TCRdb's work, not the paper's. Across this sample there are around 250,000 distinct CDR3 sequences, with about a sixth seen only once. The ten largest clonotypes hold under 25% of the sample.

Sequenced material: PBMCs or a T cell subset sorted from them (not recorded which). The V gene is TRBV7-2 and the J gene is TRBJ2-2; 5 matching bases give a weak D call of TRBD2. The sequence derives from a man aged 18 to 30 who had mild COVID-19 (a few samples of this study predate the infection). The sample titles of this study are shuffled in the database, so cell type and time point are left out; the donor was told from shared clones. The DNA sequence is as follows: TGTGCCAGCAGCTTCGGCGGGCTGCACACCGGGGAGCTGTTTTTT. Its translation is CASSFGGLHTGELFF.